A selection of T cell receptor beta chains follows, all from one sample in a study of T cells in localized non-small cell lung cancer. The table came from immunoSEQ multiplex PCR; TCRdb's copy has only in-frame clones and leaves some out. The sample yields 100,000 to 150,000 clones, approximately 88% seen once. Source: peripheral blood, taken before any cancer treatment. These receptors originate from a female donor older than 55 with stage I lung adenocarcinoma. Each CDR3 is given with its conserved first and last residue. D genes are given only for firm matches. Size is stated for part of the rows, as once, few or many counts, or as a class when the clone is expanded.

j_gene	v_gene	abundance	d_gene	CDR3nt	CDR3aa
TRBJ1-3	TRBV2	NA	NA	TGTGCCAGCTCTGAAGGAGGGAGTGGAAACACCATATATTTT	CASSEGGSGNTIYF
TRBJ2-3	TRBV9	NA	TRBD2	TGTGCCAGCAGCGTAGAGGGTGGAAGGGGAGGGACGCAGTATTTT	CASSVEGGRGGTQYF
TRBJ2-5	TRBV6-5	once	NA	TGTGCCAGCGCGGGAAGGCGGTGGGAGACCCAGTACTTC	CASAGRRWETQYF
TRBJ2-1	TRBV2	NA	NA	TGTGCCAGCAGTGGGGGACTTGCAAGCAATGAGCAGTTCTTC	CASSGGLASNEQFF
TRBJ2-4	TRBV28	NA	NA	TGTGCCAGCAGTTTAGCTGAAAACATTCAGTACTTC	CASSLAENIQYF
TRBJ2-3	TRBV19	NA	NA	TGTGCCAGTATCCCCAGCGGAACAGATACGCAGTATTTT	CASIPSGTDTQYF
TRBJ1-1	TRBV6-5	NA	NA	TGTGCCAGTCAGGACAAACAGAACACTGAAGCTTTCTTT	CASQDKQNTEAFF
TRBJ2-2	TRBV9	NA	TRBD2	TGTGCCAGCAGCTGGGAACCAGGACTAGCGGCCGGGGAGCTGTTTTTT	CASSWEPGLAAGELFF
TRBJ1-5	TRBV28	once	NA	TGTGCCAGCAGGGGCCCCAATCAGCCCCAGCATTTT	CASRGPNQPQHF
TRBJ2-7	TRBV11-3	NA	NA	TGTGCCAGCAGCTGGGGAGAGAGCTACGAGCAGTACTTC	CASSWGESYEQYF
TRBJ1-2	TRBV5-1	NA	NA	TGCGCCAGCAGCGTCGGGACAAGGGGATCTAACTATGGCTACACCTTC	CASSVGTRGSNYGYTF
TRBJ1-1	TRBV5-5	NA	NA	TGTGCCAGCAGCTTAACAGAACCGAACACTGAAGCTTTCTTT	CASSLTEPNTEAFF
TRBJ2-7	TRBV15	few	NA	TGTGCCACCAGCAGGCGGAGTCGGTCCTACGAGCAGTACTTC	CATSRRSRSYEQYF
TRBJ2-1	TRBV11-2	NA	NA	TGTGCCAGCAGCTTAGGTCGTACTAACAATGAGCAGTTCTTC	CASSLGRTNNEQFF
TRBJ1-1	TRBV7-9	NA	TRBD1	TGTGCCAGCAGCTCGCGACAGGGAATGAACACTGAAGCTTTCTTT	CASSSRQGMNTEAFF
TRBJ1-1	TRBV5-5	medium-sized	TRBD1	TGTGCCAGCAGGGGGACAGTGAACACTGAAGCTTTCTTT	CASRGTVNTEAFF
TRBJ2-1	TRBV6-5	NA	NA	TGTGCCAGCACCGAAGGGAGAAACGACAATGAGCAGTTCTTC	CASTEGRNDNEQFF
TRBJ1-4	TRBV19	NA	NA	TGTGCCAGTAGTCGGGGACTAGCTAATGAAAAACTGTTTTTT	CASSRGLANEKLFF
TRBJ2-7	TRBV4-1	NA	TRBD2	TGCGCCAGCAGCCAAGACAATACGGGAGGGAGGGAGCAGTACTTC	CASSQDNTGGREQYF
TRBJ2-7	TRBV15	NA	NA	TGTGCCACCAGCAGATCGATAGCAGTAGCCGAGCAGTACTTC	CATSRSIAVAEQYF
TRBJ2-1	TRBV11-2	NA	NA	TGTGCCAGCAGCTTAAAGCGTGAGCAGTTCTTC	CASSLKREQFF
TRBJ2-1	TRBV19	NA	NA	TGTGCCAGTAGTATTTCGGGAGCAGGGTACAATGAGCAGTTCTTC	CASSISGAGYNEQFF
TRBJ2-5	TRBV15	NA	NA	TGTGCCACCACGAGGGCCCCAGCGGAGACCCAGTACTTC	CATTRAPAETQYF
TRBJ2-1	TRBV19	NA	TRBD1	TGTGCCAGTAGTATGGGCAGGGGGCATTACAATGAGCAGTTCTTC	CASSMGRGHYNEQFF
TRBJ1-5	TRBV5-1	NA	NA	TGCGCCAGCAGCCAGGGTACGGGAGGCAATCAGCCCCAGCATTTT	CASSQGTGGNQPQHF
TRBJ1-5	TRBV15	NA	NA	TGTGCCACCAGCAGAGGGACGCCCGGGGGTGGGGGCTTGGGGCCCCAGCATTTT	CATSRGTPGGGGLGPQHF
TRBJ2-1	TRBV29-1	NA	TRBD2	TGCAGCGTTGAACAGTTAGCGGGATATGAGCAGTTCTTC	CSVEQLAGYEQFF
TRBJ2-1	TRBV29-1	NA	NA	TGCAGCTATCGCTCCTACAATGAGCAGTTCTTC	CSYRSYNEQFF
TRBJ2-1	TRBV9	NA	NA	TGTGCCAGCAGCGTACAGGGCTCCTACAATGAGCAGTTCTTC	CASSVQGSYNEQFF
TRBJ2-5	TRBV19	NA	NA	TGTGCCAGTAGTGCTTTGGGGACCAGAGAGACCCAGTACTTC	CASSALGTRETQYF
TRBJ1-1	TRBV6-5	NA	NA	TGTGCCAGCAGTTACGATGCGAGATCGAACACTGAAGCTTTCTTT	CASSYDARSNTEAFF
TRBJ1-5	TRBV12-1	few	NA	TGTGCCAGCAGCTGGGACAGCTTTAGCAATCAGCCCCAGCATTTT	CASSWDSFSNQPQHF
TRBJ2-3	TRBV5-1	NA	NA	TGCGCCAGCAGCGGGGGCGGGAGTGGAACAGATACGCAGTATTTT	CASSGGGSGTDTQYF
TRBJ2-3	TRBV10-1	few	TRBD2	TGCGCCAGCAGTGAGTCGAGCGGGAGGGGTCTAGATACGCAGTATTTT	CASSESSGRGLDTQYF
TRBJ2-5	TRBV10-3	once	TRBD2	TGTGCCATCAGAACTTCCCCTAGCGGGGGATGGGAGACCCAGTACTTC	CAIRTSPSGGWETQYF